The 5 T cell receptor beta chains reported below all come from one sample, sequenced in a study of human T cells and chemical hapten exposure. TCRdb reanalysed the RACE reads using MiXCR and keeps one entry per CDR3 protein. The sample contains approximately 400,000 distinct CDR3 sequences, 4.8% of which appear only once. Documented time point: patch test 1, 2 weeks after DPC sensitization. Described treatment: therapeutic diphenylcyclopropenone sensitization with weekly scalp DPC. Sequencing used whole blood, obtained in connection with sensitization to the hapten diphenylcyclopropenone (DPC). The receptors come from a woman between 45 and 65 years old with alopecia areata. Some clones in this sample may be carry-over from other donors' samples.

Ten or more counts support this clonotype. The CDR3 reads CASSLHGDTQYF. Written as DNA, the CDR3 is TGTGCCAGCAGCCTCCACGGAGATACGCAGTATTTT. The chain joins TRBV14 to TRBJ2-3; D gene uncertain. CDR3 length: 12 amino acids. Germline V gives CDR1 SGHDN, CDR2 FVKESK. With 4 bases removed from V and 5 bases from J, the gap between germline ends came to 7 bases. The variable domain in full, with the rest retrieved from reference TRBV14 and TRBJ2-3, is EAGVTQFPSHSVIEKGQTVTLRCDPISGHDNLYWYRRVMGKEIKFLLHFVKESKQDESGMPNNRFLAERTGGTYSTLKVQPAELEDSGVYFCASSLHGDTQYFGPGTRLTVL.

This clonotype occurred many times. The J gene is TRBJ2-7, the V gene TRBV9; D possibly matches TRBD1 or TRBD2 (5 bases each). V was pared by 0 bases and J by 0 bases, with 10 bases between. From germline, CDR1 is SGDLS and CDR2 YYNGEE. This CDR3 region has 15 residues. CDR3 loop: CASSVGWDGSYEQYF. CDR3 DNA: TGTGCCAGCAGCGTAGGATGGGACGGCTCCTACGAGCAGTACTTC.

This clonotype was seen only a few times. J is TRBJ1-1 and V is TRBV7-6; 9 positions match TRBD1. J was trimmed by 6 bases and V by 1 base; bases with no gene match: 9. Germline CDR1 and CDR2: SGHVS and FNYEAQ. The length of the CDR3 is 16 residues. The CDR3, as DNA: TGTGCCAGCAGCTTAGGGGGGACAGGGAATAGGGCTGAAGCTTTCTTT. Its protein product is CASSLGGTGNRAEAFF.

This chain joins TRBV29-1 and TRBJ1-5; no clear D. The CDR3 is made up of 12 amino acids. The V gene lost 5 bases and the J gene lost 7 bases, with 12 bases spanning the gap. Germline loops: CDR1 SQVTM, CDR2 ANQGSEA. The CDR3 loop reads CSVRRVGQPQHF. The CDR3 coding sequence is TGCAGCGTTAGAAGGGTAGGGCAGCCCCAGCATTTT.

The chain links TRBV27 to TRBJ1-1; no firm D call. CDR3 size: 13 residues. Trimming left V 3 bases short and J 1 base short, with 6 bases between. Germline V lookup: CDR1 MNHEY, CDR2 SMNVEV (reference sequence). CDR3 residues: CASSFEGNTEAFF. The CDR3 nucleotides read TGTGCCAGCAGTTTTGAGGGGAACACTGAAGCTTTCTTT.